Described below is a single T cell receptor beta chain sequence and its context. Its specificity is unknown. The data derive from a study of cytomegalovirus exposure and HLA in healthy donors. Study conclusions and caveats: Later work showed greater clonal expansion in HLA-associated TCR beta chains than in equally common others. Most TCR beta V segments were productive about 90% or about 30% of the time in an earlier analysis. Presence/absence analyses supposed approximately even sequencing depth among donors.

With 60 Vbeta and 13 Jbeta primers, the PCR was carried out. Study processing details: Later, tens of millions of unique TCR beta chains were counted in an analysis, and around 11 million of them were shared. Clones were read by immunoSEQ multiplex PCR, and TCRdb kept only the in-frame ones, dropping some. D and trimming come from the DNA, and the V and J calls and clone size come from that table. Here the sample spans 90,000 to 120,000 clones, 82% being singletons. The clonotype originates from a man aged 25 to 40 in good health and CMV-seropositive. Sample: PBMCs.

The CDR3 loop reads CASSPRVDPYNEQFF. In DNA form, the CDR3 reads TGTGCCAGCAGTCCCCGGGTCGATCCCTACAATGAGCAGTTCTTC. This chain links TRBV6-1 with TRBJ2-1; no definite D call. The CDR3 consists of 15 residues. Trimming took 5 bases from V and 2 from J, leaving 13 bases between them. The germline gives CDR1 MNHNS, CDR2 SASEGT.